These T cell receptor beta chains were read from a single sample in a study of T cell repertoires in cytomegalovirus infection. These receptors lack a known antigen. Each CDR3 protein is one row after TCRdb ran MiXCR on the reads. This sample has 800,000 to 950,000 distinct CDR3 sequences, with roughly 33% found just once. Sequences were derived from cultured CD8+ T cells from PBMCs, sampled from culture after CMV antigen stimulation. The receptors were gathered from a human donor in good health (CMV status not recorded). Some clones in this sample may be carry-over from other donors' samples. CDR3s include the opening cysteine and the closing phenylalanine or tryptophan. D genes are given only for firm matches. Size values are once, few and many counts, or a class for expanded clones, and some rows have none.

>TRBD1|-|TRBV13|TRBJ2-1
TGTGCCAGCAGCCCACGGGACAGGGTGATCAATGAGCAGTTCTTC
CASSPRDRVINEQFF
>TRBD1|-|TRBV4-1|TRBJ1-4
TGCGCCAGCAGCCAAGATAGAGGAACAGGGGATTTTGAAAAACTGTTTTTT
CASSQDRGTGDFEKLFF
>TRBD2|-|TRBV6-2/TRBV6-3|TRBJ2-1
TGTGCCAGCAGGAGTCTTTGGACTAGCGGGGGGCGAAATGAGCAGTTCTTC
CASRSLWTSGGRNEQFF
>TRBD2|few|TRBV7-2|TRBJ2-3
TGTGCCAGCAGCATCATCGCGGGGGGAAGCACAGATACGCAGTATTTT
CASSIIAGGSTDTQYF
>-|few|TRBV5-4|TRBJ1-1
TGTGCCAGCAGCTTTTTTGGGATGGGTGGGGACACTGAAGCTTTCTTT
CASSFFGMGGDTEAFF
>-|once|TRBV9|TRBJ1-4
TGTGCCAGCAGCCCCTCATCAGGGGAAAAACTGTTTTTT
CASSPSSGEKLFF
>-|-|TRBV6-1|TRBJ2-1
TGTGCCATCAGTGTGGGGGATCCTTTCGCAAATGAGCAGTTCTTC
CAISVGDPFANEQFF
>TRBD2|many|TRBV7-2|TRBJ2-2
TGTGCCAGCAGTTTAACTAGCGGGGGGCTGTTCGGCGGGGAGCTGTTTTTT
CASSLTSGGLFGGELFF
>-|few|TRBV20-1|TRBJ1-1
TGCAGTGCTAGAGATCATTGGGGGAGGAACACTGAAGCTTTCTTT
CSARDHWGRNTEAFF
>-|-|TRBV2|TRBJ1-5
TGTGCCAGCAGGAATAGGAATAGCAATCAGCCCCAGCATTTT
CASRNRNSNQPQHF
>-|once|TRBV7-9|TRBJ1-3
TGTGCCGGCAGCTCCCTCCGGGACCATACTGGAAACACCATATATTTT
CAGSSLRDHTGNTIYF
>TRBD1|-|TRBV28|TRBJ1-2
TGTGCCAGCACTTTTTCCGGGACAGGGGACTATGGCTACACCTTC
CASTFSGTGDYGYTF
>-|few|TRBV7-6|TRBJ2-2
TGTGCCAGCAGCTTAAATCCCACCGGGGAGCTGTTTTTT
CASSLNPTGELFF
>-|few|TRBV6-2/TRBV6-3|TRBJ2-1
TGTGCCAGCAGTAATAGATGGGGCTCCTACAATGAGCAGTTCTTC
CASSNRWGSYNEQFF
>-|-|TRBV4-1|TRBJ1-1
TGCGCCAGCAGCGAAAGGATCCGGAACACTGAAGCTTTCTTT
CASSERIRNTEAFF
>TRBD1|once|TRBV27|TRBJ2-5
TGTGCCAGCAGCTTCCTGGGACAGGGTGATGGGGAGACCCAGTACTTC
CASSFLGQGDGETQYF